The source of this T cell receptor beta chain is a study of blood T cell repertoires in COVID-19. Whole-study context: PBMCs, B-cell-depleted T cells, or T cells provided the cDNA or gDNA that made up the material.

Everyone who took part was roughly 18 to 89 years old, and they came from 24 US areas. Participants reported their clinical history, and cohort assignment relied on those reports. Source study methods: Nucleated cell counts were estimated from reference gene primer amplification. Data came from immunoSEQ multiplex PCR; TCRdb stores just in-frame clones and leaves some out. The V and J calls and clone size come from that table; D and trimming were worked out from the DNA. The profile shows approximately 250,000 clones, about 90% of them singletons. With 0 bases removed from V and 1 base from J, the gap between germline ends came to 10 bases. Germline values: CDR1 KGHSH, CDR2 LQKENI. This CDR3 comprises 15 residues.

The clonotype originates from a woman aged 25 to 39 with acute COVID-19. This sequence joins TRBV18 and TRBJ2-7, with a weak D call TRBD2 (6 bases). Sequenced sample: PBMCs or T cells enriched from blood (not recorded which). The CDR3 protein is CASSPPGTDSYEQYF. The CDR3 nucleotides are TGTGCCAGCTCACCACCCGGGACTGATTCCTACGAGCAGTACTTC. The full variable domain, its missing parts supplied by reference TRBV18 and TRBJ2-7, is NAGVMQNPRHLVRRRGQEARLRCSPMKGHSHVYWYRQLPEEGLKFMVYLQKENIIDESGMPKERFSAEFPKEGPSILRIQQVVRGDSAAYFCASSPPGTDSYEQYFGPGTRLTVT.